This TCR beta chain was identified in a study of shared clonotypes between healthy human individuals. Study observations and caveats: The sampled material consisted only of blood, and tissue repertoires are likely to differ. There were few donors, and this limited the genetic and exposure-history diversity represented.

This clone was detected only once. Its antigen remains unidentified. Looked up from germline, CDR1 is SQVTM and CDR2 is ANQGSEA. This CDR3 has 12 residues. Trimming at V came to 5 bases and at J to 4 bases, leaving 3 bases not matched to a gene. Assay: immunoSEQ multiplex PCR; the TCRdb copy retains only in-frame clones and omits some. Here the sample spans 800,000 to 1,200,000 clones, around 82% being singletons. The material sequenced was memory CD4+ T cells from PBMCs. Subset given: CD45RA-negative fraction. The sequence was obtained from a man younger than 30 in good health. Some clones in this sample may be carry-over from other donors' samples. This sequence joins TRBV29-1 and TRBJ1-1; 8 bases fit TRBD1. This CDR3 is CSVNTGGTEAFF. CDR3 bases: TGCAGCGTTAATACAGGGGGCACTGAAGCTTTCTTT.